This T cell receptor beta chain is drawn from a study of cytotoxic CD8 clonotypes in ibrutinib-treated CLL. In the study overall: Patients gave response samples after a median about eleven months of treatment, range 6 to 36.

Points from the study as a whole: Clonality rose at ibrutinib response, held steady in sustained remission, and fell toward baseline at progression. Public clonotypes showed up rarely, and on treatment they shrank or held steady. Baseline clonality, higher than in age-matched healthy donors, tracked circulating CD8+ T-cell counts.

Germline CDR1 reads MGHDK; CDR2 reads SYGVNS. V dropped 6 bases and J dropped 3 bases, with 14 bases sitting between them. This CDR3 has 14 amino acids. The repertoire was sequenced with immunoSEQ multiplex PCR; TCRdb's copy has only in-frame clones and lacks some. The repertoire holds some 150,000 clones, with 70% to 85% as singletons. As to this clone: What it binds is not known.

The sequenced sample was PBMCs, obtained after 12 months of ibrutinib treatment. This TCR came from a human donor with chronic lymphocytic leukemia. The chain combines TRBV25-1 with TRBJ1-1; no clear D gene. The CDR3 protein is CASSGLKGYTEAFF. The CDR3, as DNA: TGTGCCAGCAGCGGACTCAAAGGGTACACTGAAGCTTTCTTT.